The clone carrying this TCR beta chain has only a few counts. The sample is drawn from a study of control samples from healthy donors and cancer patients. With 5 bases removed from V and 4 bases from J, the gap between germline ends came to 17 bases. Germline V CDR1 and CDR2: SGHTA, FQGNSA. The CDR3 extends over 15 amino acids. Here immunoSEQ multiplex PCR was the method, and the copy in TCRdb shows in-frame clones only, minus some. The table shows 90,000 to 100,000 clones, with approximately 88% occurring only once. The clonotype was recovered from a man between 65 and 85 years old with lung cancer. The sequenced sample consisted of PBMCs. V usage is TRBV7-2 and J usage is TRBJ1-1; a weak D match, TRBD1 (5 bases). CDR3 nucleotides: TGTGCCAGCAGCCCAGTAGGGGTTGGGATCACTGAAGCTTTCTTT. It yields the protein CASSPVGVGITEAFF.